This T cell receptor (beta chain) came from a study of blood T cells in healthy people across ages. Through a sample-barcoded 5' primer and a J-beta primer mix, a second PCR was run for roughly 7 to 12 cycles. TCRdb independently ran MiXCR on the 5' RACE reads; one entry per CDR3 protein. The sample comprises over a million distinct CDR3 sequences, around 45% of which are singletons, and under 20% rests with the top ten. The J segment lost 3 bases and the V segment lost 5 bases, leaving 5 bases of the junction unmatched. The CDR3 runs to 15 residues. The germline CDR1 and CDR2 sequences are SSHAT and FNYEAQ (reference sequence).

The chain recombines TRBV7-7 with TRBJ2-3; TRBD1 matches at 10 bases. This receptor was obtained from a woman between 55 and 75 years old in good health. Material: blood. This CDR3 reads CASSDGTGVTDTQYF. CDR3 in DNA: TGTGCCAGCAGCGATGGGACAGGGGTAACAGATACGCAGTATTTT.